Presented here are 21 T cell receptor beta chains from one specimen sequenced in a study of type 1 and type 2 diabetes patients. Genomic DNA was the PCR template. A primer set of 30 forward and 13 reverse primers amplified the CDR3. MiXCR was run by TCRdb on the multiplex PCR reads, yielding one entry per CDR3 protein. This sample has 280,000 or so distinct CDR3 sequences, with around 47% found just once. Source material: peripheral blood mononuclear cells (PBMCs). The receptors stem from a man in his late teens or twenties with type 2 diabetes.

With respect to this clonotype: One junction end disagrees with the germline gene, perhaps due to a read error. The chain links TRBV7-9 to TRBJ2-7; TRBD2 aligns across 9 bases. Looked up from germline, CDR1 is SEHNR and CDR2 is FQNEAQ (reference sequence). The CDR3 is 12 amino acids. The CDR3 loop is CASSFMHQREAF. CDR3 in DNA: TGTGCCAGCAGCTTTATGCACCAGCGGGAGGCCTTC.

This chain connects TRBV2 to TRBJ1-2; TRBD1 is a possible D gene (6 bases). This CDR3 spans 14 amino acids. V was shortened by 4 bases and J by 1 base, with 10 bases between the two germline ends. Germline-derived CDR1 and CDR2 are SNHLY and FYNNEI. CDR3 sequence reads: CASSGGGGNYGYTF. Written as DNA, the CDR3 is TGTGCCAGCAGTGGTGGGGGCGGTAACTATGGCTACACCTTC.

The chain joins TRBV19 to TRBJ2-5; the D is unclear. Per the germline V gene, CDR1 is LNHDA and CDR2 is SQIVND (reference sequence). The CDR3 has 13 amino acids. Trimming stripped 3 bases from V and 3 bases from J, with 8 bases between. CDR3 DNA sequence: TGTGCCAGTAGTATTTACAGCAAAGAGACCCAGTACTTC. Translation gives CASSIYSKETQYF.

The table lists this clonotype with a few counts. The chain has TRBV5-1 and TRBJ1-1; no firm D call. The V gene lost 0 bases and the J gene lost 4 bases, with 4 bases spanning the gap. Germline CDR1 is SGHRS and CDR2 is YFSETQ. The CDR3 has 12 amino acids. CDR3 loop: CASSLVSTEAFF. CDR3 bases: TGCGCCAGCAGCTTGGTGAGCACTGAAGCTTTCTTT.

This clonotype appeared a single time. Likely a read error: the CDR3 ends without its conserved phenylalanine or tryptophan. This rearrangement joins TRBV15 to TRBJ1-2; D may be TRBD1 (5 bases). Trimming took 3 bases from V and 3 from J, leaving 23 bases between them. Germline CDR1 is LNHNV and CDR2 is YYDKDF (reference sequence). This CDR3 contains 18 residues. As DNA, the CDR3 is TGTGCCACCAGCAGTGGGACGGGGAAACAACCATCCTACTATGGCTACACCCTC. Its protein is CATSSGTGKQPSYYGYTL.

This clonotype was seen many times. The rearrangement links TRBV6-6 to TRBJ1-2, with 8 bases matching TRBD1. The CDR3 is made up of 15 amino acids. V trimming: 0 bases; J trimming: 7 bases; junction bases outside the gene matches: 7. Germline CDR1 and CDR2: MNHNY and SVGAGI (reference sequence). The CDR3, as DNA: TGTGCCAGCAGTTACTCGGACAGGGAGGACGCTGGCTACACCTTC. Protein sequence: CASSYSDREDAGYTF.

This clonotype was counted a single time. This chain joins TRBV27 and TRBJ2-1; D tentatively reads TRBD1 or TRBD2 (5 bases each). Germline V gene sequence: CDR1 MNHEY, CDR2 SMNVEV (reference sequence). V gave up 8 bases and J gave up 5 bases, with 16 bases separating them. This CDR3 region has 14 residues. In DNA form, the CDR3 reads TGTGCCAGCGCCTACGGGGCTCACAACAATGAGCAGTTCTTC. It translates to CASAYGAHNNEQFF.

This clonotype was recorded many times. The V gene is TRBV20-1, the J gene TRBJ1-6, with D hard to call. Germline V gene sequence: CDR1 DFQATT, CDR2 SNEGSKA (reference sequence). The CDR3 is made up of 12 amino acids. The V end lost 7 bases, the J end lost 6 bases, and 10 bases lay between the germline ends. CDR3 region: CSVRGPNSPLHF. CDR3 coding DNA: TGCAGTGTGAGAGGTCCTAATTCACCCCTCCACTTT.

This clonotype was detected only a few times. The DNA of the CDR3 is TGTGCCATCAGCGACTCGGGGAATGAGCAGTTCTTC. Translated, it gives CAISDSGNEQFF. The chain combines TRBV10-3 with TRBJ2-1; TRBD2 might be the D (5 bases). This CDR3 region has 12 residues. CDR1 and CDR2 from the germline V gene are ENHRY and SYGVKD. The V gene lost 6 bases and the J gene lost 7 bases, with 10 bases spanning the gap.

This clonotype showed up just a few times. The genes are TRBV4-1 and TRBJ2-7; 9 positions agree with TRBD2. This CDR3 has 15 residues. Trimming at V came to 1 base and at J to 2 bases, leaving 3 bases not matched to a gene. Germline V gene data show CDR1 as MGHRA and CDR2 as YSYEKL. The chain's CDR3 is CASSQVGTSTYEQYF. Written as DNA, the CDR3 is TGCGCCAGCAGCCAAGTAGGGACTAGCACCTACGAGCAGTACTTC.

This clonotype was picked up a small number of times. This chain links TRBV9 with TRBJ2-7; no clear D. CDR3 length equals 14 residues. The ends were cut back, 4 bases at V and 5 bases at J, with 16 bases in the middle. CDR1 SGDLS and CDR2 YYNGEE come from the germline V gene. CDR3 sequence: CASSPYSGGDEQYF. CDR3 DNA sequence: TGTGCCAGCAGCCCCTACTCAGGTGGAGACGAGCAGTACTTC.

V usage is TRBV19 and J usage is TRBJ1-5; D gene ambiguous. The V end lost 7 bases, the J end lost 0 bases, and 10 bases lay between the germline ends. Germline CDR1 reads LNHDA; CDR2 reads SQIVND (reference sequence). The length of the CDR3 is 14 residues. The CDR3 region is CASTVRTSNQPQHF. The CDR3 bases are TGTGCCAGTACCGTCCGGACTAGCAATCAGCCCCAGCATTTT.

This clonotype has only a few counts. J is TRBJ1-2 and V is TRBV19; tentatively, D is TRBD1 (6 bases). This CDR3 comprises 14 residues. V lost 4 bases, J lost 4 bases, and 13 bases lay in between. Per the germline V gene, CDR1 is LNHDA and CDR2 is SQIVND (reference sequence). The CDR3 protein is CASSRQGQVYGYTF. For the CDR3, the DNA is TGTGCCAGTAGTAGGCAGGGACAAGTCTATGGCTACACCTTC.

CDR3 sequence reads: CSARGEFTDTQYF. In nucleotides, the CDR3 is TGCAGTGCTAGAGGGGAATTCACAGATACGCAGTATTTT. The rearrangement links TRBV20-1 to TRBJ2-3, with no clear D. Per the germline V gene, CDR1 is DFQATT and CDR2 is SNEGSKA (reference sequence). CDR3 length equals 13 residues. The germline V and J ends were trimmed by 1 base and 2 bases, with 7 bases remaining between them.

The CDR3 sequence is CSARLNRLAGFSYEQYF. CDR3 bases: TGCAGTGCTAGACTAAATCGTCTAGCGGGGTTCTCCTACGAGCAGTACTTC. The chain has TRBV20-1 and TRBJ2-7; 9 positions agree with TRBD2. The J segment lost 0 bases and the V segment lost 2 bases, leaving 11 bases of the junction unmatched. The CDR3 totals 17 residues. CDR1 and CDR2 from the germline V gene are DFQATT and SNEGSKA (reference sequence).

The J gene is TRBJ1-5, the V gene TRBV6-1; no clear D. The germline V and J ends were trimmed by 7 bases and 4 bases, with 5 bases remaining between them. The CDR3 runs to 11 residues. In germline, CDR1 is MNHNS, CDR2 SASEGT. As DNA, the CDR3 is TGTGCCAGCACCGATAATCAGCCCCAGCATTTT. Residues: CASTDNQPQHF.

The chain combines TRBV25-1 with TRBJ2-3; no reliable D call. The germline gives CDR1 MGHDK, CDR2 SYGVNS. Trimming pared 2 bases from V and 5 bases from J, leaving 17 bases between. This CDR3 region has 16 residues. The CDR3: CASSETLAPSEDTQYF. The DNA for the CDR3 is TGTGCCAGCAGTGAAACTCTGGCCCCCTCAGAAGATACGCAGTATTTT.

This rearrangement joins TRBV19 to TRBJ1-1; D is ambiguous. Germline loops: CDR1 LNHDA, CDR2 SQIVND (reference sequence). CDR3 length equals 12 residues. Deletions cut 5 bases from V and 8 bases from J, with 12 bases between. The CDR3 loop reads CASSRLEREAFF. As DNA, the CDR3 is TGTGCCAGTAGTCGCCTTGAGAGAGAAGCTTTCTTT.

The chain joins TRBV11-2 to TRBJ2-1; no firm D call. Trimming stripped 5 bases from V and 0 bases from J, with 17 bases between. Germline CDR1 is SGHAT and CDR2 is FQNNGV. This CDR3 region has 17 residues. The CDR3 coding sequence is TGTGCCAGCAGCCAAGAGTGGGGTCCCAGCTCCTACAATGAGCAGTTCTTC. It specifies CASSQEWGPSSYNEQFF.

The rearrangement links TRBV5-1 to TRBJ2-1, with TRBD2 matching over 13 bases. In germline, CDR1 is SGHRS, CDR2 YFSETQ. CDR3 length: 16 amino acids. The V gene end was trimmed by 2 bases and the J gene end by 8 bases; junction bases not matched to a gene: 7. This CDR3 reads CASSFALAGGPHEQFF. The CDR3 bases are TGCGCCAGCAGCTTCGCACTAGCGGGAGGGCCCCATGAGCAGTTCTTC.

This rearrangement joins TRBV7-9 to TRBJ1-2; D is possibly TRBD1 (5 bases). V lost 6 bases and J lost 7, with 21 bases in between. There are 15 residues in the CDR3. Per germline, CDR1 SEHNR and CDR2 FQNEAQ (reference sequence). CDR3 DNA sequence: TGTGCCAGCAGTTCTCCCGGGGGGACTGTCGGTGGCTACACCTTC. Translated, it gives CASSSPGGTVGGYTF.